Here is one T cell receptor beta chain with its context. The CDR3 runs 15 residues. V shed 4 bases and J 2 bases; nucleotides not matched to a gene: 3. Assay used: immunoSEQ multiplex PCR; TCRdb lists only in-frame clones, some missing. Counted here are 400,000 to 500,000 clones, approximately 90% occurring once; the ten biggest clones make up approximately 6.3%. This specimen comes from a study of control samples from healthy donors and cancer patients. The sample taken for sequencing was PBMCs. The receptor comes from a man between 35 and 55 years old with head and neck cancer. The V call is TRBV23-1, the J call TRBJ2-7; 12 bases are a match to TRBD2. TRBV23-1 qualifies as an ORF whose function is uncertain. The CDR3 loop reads CASSLRTSGTYEQYF. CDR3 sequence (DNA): TGCGCCAGCAGTCTTCGGACTAGCGGGACCTACGAGCAGTACTTC.